The rows below give T cell receptor beta chains drawn from one sample of a study of shared clonotypes between healthy human individuals. TCRdb's table, derived via immunoSEQ multiplex PCR, lists solely in-frame clones and lacks some. The sample includes 1,400,000 or so clones, just under 99% of them seen just once. The sequenced sample consisted of naive CD4+ T cells sorted from blood. The receptors derive from a man younger than 40 in good health. The CDR3 runs from the conserved cysteine through the conserved F or W. A D gene is named only where the DNA matches it firmly. The size of a clone is reported for some rows only, either as once, few or many, or as a class for expanded clones.

>TRBD1|-|TRBJ2-3|TRBV7-9
CASSLADRATDTQYF
TGTGCCAGCAGCTTAGCGGACAGGGCCACAGATACGCAGTATTTT
>-|-|TRBJ2-7|TRBV29-1
CSVGRVRGNEQYF
TGCAGCGTTGGGCGGGTGCGGGGCAACGAGCAGTACTTC
>-|once|TRBJ2-6|TRBV6-1
CASRPAGANVLTF
TGTGCCAGCAGGCCGGCTGGGGCCAACGTCCTGACTTTC
>-|-|TRBJ1-2|TRBV28
CASSATPAAGKGYTF
TGTGCCAGCAGTGCCACCCCGGCGGCAGGGAAAGGCTACACCTTC
>-|-|TRBJ2-5|TRBV18
CASSPGQAQETQYF
TGTGCCAGCTCACCAGGCCAGGCACAAGAGACCCAGTACTTC
>-|-|TRBJ1-2|TRBV27
CASSPYGANYGYTF
TGTGCCAGCAGTCCCTATGGGGCTAACTATGGCTACACCTTC
>-|-|TRBJ2-3|TRBV30
CAWSGTSTDTQYF
TGTGCCTGGAGCGGGACTAGCACAGATACGCAGTATTTT
>TRBD2|-|TRBJ2-1|TRBV27
CASSLFWRGDNEQFF
TGTGCCAGCAGTTTATTCTGGCGGGGGGACAATGAGCAGTTCTTC
>-|-|TRBJ1-2|TRBV25-1
CASNLGGYTF
TGTGCCAGCAACCTCGGTGGCTACACCTTC
>TRBD1|-|TRBJ1-1|TRBV7-9
CASSSRTGMNTEAFF
TGTGCCAGCAGCTCCCGGACAGGGATGAACACTGAAGCTTTCTTT
>-|-|TRBJ1-3|TRBV29-1
CSVEAGGNTIYF
TGCAGCGTTGAGGCAGGCGGAAACACCATATATTTT
>-|-|TRBJ1-2|TRBV6-1
CASKGHGYTF
TGTGCCAGCAAGGGGCATGGCTACACCTTC
>TRBD2|-|TRBJ2-3|TRBV9
CASSVLAGELGDTQYF
TGTGCCAGCAGCGTACTAGCGGGAGAGTTGGGTGATACGCAGTATTTT
>-|-|TRBJ2-2|TRBV7-3
CASSPGTFGELFF
TGTGCCAGCAGCCCCGGGACTTTCGGGGAGCTGTTTTTT
>-|-|TRBJ2-7|TRBV28
CASSLWVGTYEQYF
TGTGCCAGCAGTTTGTGGGTGGGGACCTACGAGCAGTACTTC
>-|-|TRBJ2-5|TRBV6-9
CASSLASQETQYF
TGTGCCAGCAGTTTGGCCAGCCAAGAGACCCAGTACTTC
>TRBD2|-|TRBJ2-3|TRBV27
CASSPGLAKDTQYF
TGTGCCAGCAGCCCCGGACTAGCGAAAGATACGCAGTATTTT
>-|-|TRBJ1-5|TRBV28
CASKNSNQPQHF
TGTGCCAGCAAGAATAGCAATCAGCCCCAGCATTTT
>-|-|TRBJ1-5|TRBV6-4
CASRRGLGGQPQHF
TGTGCCAGCAGGAGGGGGTTGGGTGGTCAGCCCCAGCATTTT
>TRBD2|-|TRBJ2-2|TRBV30
CAWDSSGRPGELFF
TGTGCCTGGGACAGCAGCGGGAGGCCCGGGGAGCTGTTTTTT
>-|-|TRBJ1-2|TRBV28
CASSLKGNGYTF
TGTGCCAGCAGTTTGAAAGGGAATGGCTACACCTTC
>-|-|TRBJ1-5|TRBV6-1
CASSGGGSQPQHF
TGTGCCAGCAGTGGTGGGGGATCCCAGCCCCAGCATTTT
>TRBD1|once|TRBJ2-7|TRBV5-1
CASSLGGTGANEQYF
TGCGCCAGCAGCTTAGGTGGAACAGGGGCCAACGAGCAGTACTTC
>-|-|TRBJ2-3|TRBV5-1
CASSLTSGRRTLHTDTQYF
TGCGCCAGCAGCTTGACCTCCGGGCGGAGGACCCTTCACACAGATACGCAGTATTTT
>-|-|TRBJ1-2|TRBV14
CASSQGPLYGYTF
TGTGCCAGCAGCCAGGGCCCCCTCTATGGCTACACCTTC
>-|-|TRBJ2-3|TRBV10-1
CASSEGQSTDTQYF
TGCGCCAGCAGTGAGGGGCAGAGCACAGATACGCAGTATTTT
>-|once|TRBJ2-7|TRBV11-2
CASSYASSAYEQYF
TGTGCCAGCAGCTACGCCTCCTCCGCCTACGAGCAGTACTTC